This record covers a single T cell receptor (beta chain). Its matching antigen is unknown. This specimen comes from a study of shared clonotypes between healthy human individuals. The study, taken as a whole, reports: Clonotype sharing among donors was thought likely to change with sequencing depth. Naive subsets, compared against memory subsets, generally had larger estimated richness values. Clonotypes shared by all four sorted-subset donors had higher generation probabilities than non-shared clonotypes.

The CDR3 is 15 amino acids. CDR1 and CDR2 from the germline V gene are SQVTM and ANQGSEA. The junction had 8 bases not matched to a gene; V was cut back by 5 bases and J by 4 bases. Study processing details: Filtering differed because ImmunoSEQ produced junction-only sequences that carried no quality scores. Libraries were prepared by immunoSEQ multiplex PCR; TCRdb keeps only in-frame clonotypes and omits some of them. That table is the source of V, J and clone size, and D and trimming were worked out from the DNA. The table includes roughly 2,000,000 clones, 85% to 95% detected once. Positively selected for CCR7, the CD45RO-negative cells used as naive CD8 cells excluded terminally differentiated effector memory CD45RA+ cells.

The sequence came from a man younger than 30 in good health. Some clones in this sample may be carry-over from other donors' samples. The rearrangement joins TRBV29-1 to TRBJ1-2, with 12 positions matching TRBD1. The specimen was naive CD8+ T cells from PBMCs. CDR3 in amino acids: CSVWSGQGAGYGYTF. As DNA, the CDR3 is TGCAGCGTTTGGTCGGGACAGGGGGCTGGCTATGGCTACACCTTC.